The present entry profiles one T cell receptor beta chain with its context. Its antigen is unidentified. This entry comes from a study of OX40 agonist ivuxolimab in advanced cancers. Background on the study: At 0.01 to 10 mg/kg, ivuxolimab was administered intravenously to patients every 2 weeks. Notes on the study in general: Expanded clones were, on average, more numerous in CD8+ T cells than in CD4+.

Measured with immunoSEQ multiplex PCR; TCRdb has only the in-frame clones, and not every one. The sample lists roughly 63,000 clones; 85% to 90% were seen once. The CDR3 covers 14 residues. Trimming removed 2 bases from V and 8 bases from J; junction bases left unmatched: 5. Looked up from germline, CDR1 is WNHNN and CDR2 is SYGVQD (reference sequence). This clonotype was sampled from an adult with an advanced solid tumor such as melanoma, head and neck, liver or kidney cancer. The chain combines TRBV10-1 with TRBJ1-4; 7 bases fit TRBD1. The sample here was CD4+ or CD8+ T cells sorted from blood, taken in a trial of the OX40 agonist ivuxolimab. CDR3 bases: TGCGCCAGCAGTGAGGGTTCGACAGGGGAAAAACTGTTTTTT. Amino acids: CASSEGSTGEKLFF.